The clone carrying this T cell receptor (beta chain) was seen at least ten times. Its specificity is unknown. This sample is drawn from a study of identical twins. TCRdb processed the 5' RACE reads anew with MiXCR; each CDR3 protein has one entry. The data contain around 230,000 distinct CDR3 sequences, roughly a tenth of them singletons. Whole-study results and caveats: It was possible that invariant MAIT and iNKT cells partly confounded the zero-insertion analyses. Rather than following the same donors, the conclusions depended on cross-sectional statistical analysis. Excess sharing between twins was weaker in beta out-of-frame sequences.

Source material: memory (CD45RO+) T cells sorted from blood. The clonotype comes from a woman in her late teens or twenties in good health.

The CDR3 nucleotides are TGTGCCAGCAGCGTAGAAGCCGGCCCTAACTATGGCTACACCTTC. It encodes CASSVEAGPNYGYTF. The V call is TRBV9, the J call TRBJ1-2; D gene ambiguous. Germline-derived CDR1 and CDR2 are SGDLS and YYNGEE. This CDR3 spans 15 amino acids. V was cut by 0 bases and J by 0 bases, with 9 bases left in between.